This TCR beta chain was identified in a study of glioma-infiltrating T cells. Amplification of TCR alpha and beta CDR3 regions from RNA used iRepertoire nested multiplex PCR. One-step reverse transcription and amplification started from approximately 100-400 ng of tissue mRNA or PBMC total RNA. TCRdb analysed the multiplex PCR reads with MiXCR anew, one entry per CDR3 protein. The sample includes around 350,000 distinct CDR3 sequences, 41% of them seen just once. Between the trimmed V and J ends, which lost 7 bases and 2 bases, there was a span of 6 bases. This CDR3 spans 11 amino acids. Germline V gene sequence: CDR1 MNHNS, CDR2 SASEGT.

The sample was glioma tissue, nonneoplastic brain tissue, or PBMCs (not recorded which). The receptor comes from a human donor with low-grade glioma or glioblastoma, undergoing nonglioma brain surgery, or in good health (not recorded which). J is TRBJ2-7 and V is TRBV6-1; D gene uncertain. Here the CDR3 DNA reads TGTGCCAGCAAGGGTGCCTACGAGCAGTACTTC. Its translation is CASKGAYEQYF.